The T cell receptor (beta chain) under discussion was sequenced for a study of blood T cell repertoires in COVID-19. Study-wide context: Acute and convalescent COVID-19 specimens originated in the United States, Italy and Spain. In each case, the material was cDNA or gDNA derived from T cells, B-cell-depleted T cells, or PBMCs.

Profiling relied on immunoSEQ multiplex PCR, and the TCRdb table lists in-frame clones only, not all of them. The table records 200,000 or so clones, approximately 88% of them present only once. The CDR3 has 13 residues. Trimming cost V 7 bases and J 6 bases, with 12 bases left between them. Individuals in the exposed group had encountered a COVID-19 case within 2 weeks preceding study entry. In this sample, this clone turned up once. The chain joins TRBV12-3 or TRBV12-4 to TRBJ2-2; TRBD1 is a possible D gene (5 bases). This sequence was found in a woman in her twenties or thirties who had been exposed to COVID-19. Specimen: PBMCs or T cells enriched from blood (not recorded which). The CDR3 DNA follows: TGTGCCAGCAAGGGGCAGTACTCCGGGGAGCTGTTTTTT. Encoded protein: CASKGQYSGELFF.